These 15 T cell receptor beta chains originate from one sample sequenced in a study of lymphopenia after photon versus proton radiotherapy. Generated by immunoSEQ multiplex PCR, the TCRdb table keeps only in-frame clones and is missing some. Here the sample spans some 27,000 clones, about four fifths being singletons. The input for sequencing was peripheral blood, taken from a patient treated with photon-based radiotherapy. Source of these receptors: a man aged 50-59 years with gastric cancer.

The chain combines TRBV6-1 with TRBJ1-2, with no clear D. Trimming removed 3 bases at V and 5 bases at J, with 7 bases between. The CDR3 extends over 12 amino acids. The germline V gene encodes CDR1 MNHNS and CDR2 SASEGT. Written as DNA, the CDR3 is TGTGCCAGCAGTGACAGGATTTATGGCTACACCTTC. This codes for CASSDRIYGYTF.

This chain connects TRBV27 to TRBJ1-2; D unresolved. CDR1 and CDR2 (germline): MNHEY, SMNVEV (reference sequence). The CDR3 length is 14 residues. V was cut by 5 bases and J by 0 bases, with 10 bases left in between. The CDR3 DNA is TGTGCCAGCAGTGGGCGTGGTGCTAACTATGGCTACACCTTC. This gives the protein CASSGRGANYGYTF.

The rearrangement joins TRBV7-8 to TRBJ1-6; D remains unclear. Germline lookup yields CDR1 SGHVS and CDR2 FQNEAQ. The CDR3 consists of 11 residues. V shed 5 bases and J shed 14 bases, with 10 bases lying between them. The CDR3 nucleotides are TGTGCCAGCAGCGAGGGCCAGGCCCTCCACTTT. Encoded protein: CASSEGQALHF.

This clone has just one count. The chain couples TRBV18 to TRBJ2-6; D possibly corresponds to TRBD1 (5 bases). The germline gives CDR1 KGHSH, CDR2 LQKENI. The CDR3 has 14 residues. V lost 3 bases and J 4 bases, leaving 7 bases between the germline ends. CDR3 nucleotide sequence: TGTGCCAGCTCACCGACAGCCGGGGCCAACGTCCTGACTTTC. Protein product: CASSPTAGANVLTF.

This chain connects TRBV5-1 to TRBJ1-1; D is unclear. Germline V CDR1 and CDR2: SGHRS, YFSETQ. This CDR3 is 16 amino acids long. V was pared by 4 bases and J by 2 bases, with 18 bases between. CDR3 region: CASSGRGVGGNTEAFF. CDR3 DNA: TGCGCCAGCAGCGGCCGCGGGGTTGGCGGAAACACTGAAGCTTTCTTT.

V gene TRBV6-6 combines with J gene TRBJ2-2; D is possibly TRBD1 or TRBD2 (5 bases each). Germline CDR1 MNHNY, CDR2 SVGAGI (reference sequence). There are 14 residues in the CDR3. V lost 2 bases, J lost 5 bases, and 9 bases lay in between. In DNA form, the CDR3 reads TGTGCCAGCAGTTACGCCAGGGAGACCGGGGAGCTGTTTTTT. It is translated as CASSYARETGELFF.

The CDR3 is CASSVEETFNYGYTF. CDR3 bases: TGTGCCAGCAGCGTAGAGGAGACATTTAACTATGGCTACACCTTC. The rearrangement links TRBV9 to TRBJ1-2; D is unclear. In germline, CDR1 is SGDLS, CDR2 YYNGEE. V lost 0 bases and J 1 base, leaving 10 bases between the germline ends. The CDR3 has 15 residues.

This chain joins TRBV6-6 and TRBJ1-5; D gene uncertain. The CDR3 loop spans 11 amino acids. CDR1 and CDR2 (germline): MNHNY, SVGAGI (reference sequence). Trimming removed 8 bases from V and 9 bases from J, with 11 bases in between. CDR3 in amino acids: CASAAQAPQHF. The DNA of the CDR3 is TGTGCCAGCGCCGCCCAGGCGCCCCAGCATTTT.

This chain uses TRBV2 with TRBJ1-1; D perhaps matches TRBD1 (5 bases). The germline V gene has CDR1 SNHLY and CDR2 FYNNEI. V shed 1 base and J shed 4 bases, with 10 bases lying between them. The CDR3 is 14 residues long. The CDR3, as DNA: TGTGCCAGCAGTGAAGGCGGGGGATTCACTGAAGCTTTCTTT. Translation gives CASSEGGGFTEAFF.

The chain is built from TRBV18 and TRBJ2-5, with TRBD1 as a possible D gene (5 bases). This CDR3 is built from 14 residues. V was shortened by 8 bases and J by 2 bases, with 15 bases between the two germline ends. Germline V gene data show CDR1 as KGHSH and CDR2 as LQKENI. CDR3 in amino acids: CASKRDSAQETQYF. The CDR3 coding sequence is TGTGCCAGCAAAAGAGACAGCGCTCAAGAGACCCAGTACTTC.

Only one count was recorded for this clone. The V gene is TRBV27, the J gene TRBJ2-7, with 7 bases identical to TRBD2. Germline V gene sequence: CDR1 MNHEY, CDR2 SMNVEV (reference sequence). The CDR3 runs 13 residues. The V gene end was trimmed by 6 bases and the J gene end by 5 bases; junction bases not matched to a gene: 7. The CDR3 DNA sequence: TGTGCCAGCAGCTTAACCGGGACTAACGAGCAGTACTTC. This codes for CASSLTGTNEQYF.

J is TRBJ2-5 and V is TRBV19, with 9 bases aligning to TRBD2. V gave up 3 bases and J gave up 3 bases; unmatched junction bases: 5. CDR1 LNHDA and CDR2 SQIVND come from the germline V gene (reference sequence). The CDR3 spans 15 residues. DNA of the CDR3: TGTGCCAGTAGTATGGTCCGCGGGGGGGAAGAGACCCAGTACTTC. Translating gives CASSMVRGGEETQYF.

A few counts support this clone. This rearrangement joins TRBV6-1 to TRBJ1-2, with TRBD1 identical over 8 bases. CDR1 and CDR2 from the germline V gene are MNHNS and SASEGT. The CDR3 is 15 residues long. The V segment lost 4 bases and the J segment 2 bases; nucleotides outside the gene matches: 6. The CDR3 region is CASSARDRFNYGYTF. The CDR3 nucleotides are TGTGCCAGCAGTGCGAGGGACAGGTTCAACTATGGCTACACCTTC.

This sequence joins TRBV9 and TRBJ2-1; D uncertain. Germline V gene sequence: CDR1 SGDLS, CDR2 YYNGEE. The V gene lost 0 bases and the J gene lost 5 bases, with 6 bases spanning the gap. The CDR3 loop spans 13 amino acids. The CDR3 loop reads CASSVGSDNEQFF. The CDR3 DNA reads TGTGCCAGCAGCGTAGGGTCCGACAATGAGCAGTTCTTC.

The J gene is TRBJ2-1, the V gene TRBV21-1; the D call TRBD1 from the table was never checked on the DNA. TRBV21-1 is flagged as a pseudogene. The CDR3 is 16 residues long. In DNA, the CDR3 is TGTGCCAGCAGCAACTCGATGACAGGGGGTTGGTATGAGCAGTTCTTC. This encodes CASSNSMTGGWYEQFF.